One sample yielded the 12 T cell receptor beta chains listed below, sequenced in a study of naive and memory T cell subsets. Two oligonucleotides, mixed equimolar, formed the beta constant-region primer covering TRBC1 and TRBC2. TCRdb called the UMI-ligation and nested PCR reads again in MiXCR, with one record for every CDR3 protein. Of 21,000 or so distinct CDR3 sequences detected, approximately 10% appear once; the ten largest clones hold 15% to 20%. Sequenced: central memory CD8+ T cells from blood. These receptors were taken from a human donor in good health.

J is TRBJ2-1 and V is TRBV2; D unclear. Germline assignment: CDR1 SNHLY and CDR2 FYNNEI. CDR3 length: 14 residues. The ends were cut back, 6 bases at V and 3 bases at J, with 12 bases in the middle. The CDR3 is CASRETTDYNEQFF. In nucleotides, the CDR3 is TGTGCCAGCAGGGAGACGACGGACTACAATGAGCAGTTCTTC.

This chain joins TRBV5-4 and TRBJ2-4; D is perhaps TRBD2 (6 bases). V lost 1 base, J lost 0 bases, and 8 bases lay in between. CDR3 length equals 15 residues. CDR1 SGHNT and CDR2 YYREEE come from the germline V gene (reference sequence). This CDR3 reads CASSLPGLAKNIQYF. The CDR3 DNA is TGTGCCAGCAGCTTGCCGGGACTAGCCAAAAACATTCAGTACTTC.

This clonotype occurred many times. CDR3 bases: TGCGCCAGCAGCCAGGACTCACAGAGCCTGGGCGACGAGCAGTACTTC. Its protein is CASSQDSQSLGDEQYF. The chain couples TRBV4-3 to TRBJ2-7; D is perhaps TRBD2 (5 bases). Germline lookup yields CDR1 LGHNA and CDR2 YSLEER. This CDR3 has 16 amino acids. V was pared by 3 bases and J by 5 bases, with 20 bases between.

This clonotype was recorded a few times. The chain couples TRBV5-6 to TRBJ1-5, with 7 bases fitting TRBD1. The V and J ends lost 4 bases and 0 bases, in that order; junction bases with no gene match: 7. CDR3 length: 16 amino acids. Germline V lookup: CDR1 SGHDT, CDR2 YYEEEE. The chain's CDR3 is CASSRRGWDSNQPQHF. CDR3 nucleotides: TGTGCCAGCAGCCGCAGGGGGTGGGATAGCAATCAGCCCCAGCATTTT.

This clonotype was counted only a few times. The rearrangement links TRBV12-3 or TRBV12-4 to TRBJ2-3; D not certain. The CDR3 runs 14 residues. The V end lost 1 base, the J end lost 2 bases, and 7 bases lay between the germline ends. CDR3 amino acids: CASSLGGYTDTQYF. The CDR3 DNA reads as TGTGCCAGCAGTTTAGGGGGATACACAGATACGCAGTATTTT.

The chain joins TRBV4-1 to TRBJ2-7; possible D gene TRBD2, 5 bases. The V gene's germline CDR1 is MGHRA and CDR2 YSYEKL. Between the trimmed V and J ends, which lost 0 bases and 0 bases, there was a span of 18 bases. This CDR3 is 18 amino acids long. The CDR3, as DNA: TGCGCCAGCAGCCAAGATATATCGGAGGCCGGTCTCTCCTACGAGCAGTACTTC. Its translation is CASSQDISEAGLSYEQYF.

This clonotype was seen more than once but under ten times. This chain links TRBV28 with TRBJ1-6, with D unclear. The germline V gene has CDR1 MDHEN and CDR2 SYDVKM. The germline V and J ends were trimmed by 4 bases and 10 bases, with 11 bases remaining between them. The length of the CDR3 is 13 residues. CDR3 residues: CASSCGQVSPLHF. CDR3 sequence (DNA): TGTGCCAGCAGTTGCGGGCAGGTCTCACCCCTCCACTTT.

This clonotype was detected many times. CDR3 protein: CASSQGGSPGDEQYF. DNA of the CDR3: TGCGCCAGCAGCCAGGGCGGGAGTCCCGGGGACGAGCAGTACTTC. This chain links TRBV4-1 with TRBJ2-7; 7 bases align to TRBD2. The CDR3 has 15 amino acids. The germline gives CDR1 MGHRA, CDR2 YSYEKL. After removal of 3 bases from V and 5 bases from J, the junction contained 10 bases not matched to a gene.

This clonotype was detected ten times or more. The chain couples TRBV5-1 to TRBJ1-4, with 9 positions matching TRBD1. The CDR3 consists of 17 residues. The germline V gene has CDR1 SGHRS and CDR2 YFSETQ. V was clipped by 5 bases and J by 2 bases; unmatched bases: 10. The CDR3 spells CASRTGQGTITNEKLFF. The CDR3 nucleotides read TGCGCCAGCAGAACTGGACAGGGGACGATCACTAATGAAAAACTGTTTTTT.

There are many counts of this clonotype. The rearrangement joins TRBV12-3 or TRBV12-4 to TRBJ2-5; D may be TRBD2 (5 bases). The CDR3 spans 13 residues. The V and J ends lost 5 bases and 3 bases respectively, with 10 bases between them. Written as DNA, the CDR3 is TGTGCCAGCAGTCCCCGGGGAGAAGAGACCCAGTACTTC. Its translation is CASSPRGEETQYF.

This clonotype showed up many times. CDR3 nucleotides: TGCAGTGCTAGAGATAAGTACGACAAACGGGAGCAGTTCTTC. This codes for CSARDKYDKREQFF. The chain recombines TRBV20-1 with TRBJ2-1, with D unclear. The CDR3 is 14 amino acids. Trimming cost V 0 bases and J 10 bases, with 16 bases left between them. Germline CDR1 DFQATT, CDR2 SNEGSKA (reference sequence).

This clonotype was seen only a few times. The chain is built from TRBV6-2 or TRBV6-3 and TRBJ2-3; 7 nucleotides align to TRBD2. Germline CDR1 and CDR2: MNHEY and SVGEGT. The CDR3 length is 16 residues. V shed 6 bases, J shed 4 bases, and the junction held 13 bases outside the gene matches. The CDR3 reads CASRPDTSVAADTQYF. CDR3 sequence (DNA): TGTGCCAGCAGACCGGATACTAGCGTTGCCGCAGATACGCAGTATTTT.